The 20 T cell receptor beta chains below were found in one sample sequenced in a study of early T cells in non-severe SARS-CoV-2 infection. MiXCR, applied by TCRdb to the 5' RACE reads, yields one record per CDR3 protein. The data show approximately 30,000 distinct CDR3 sequences, with about 3.8% seen just once and 7.5% to 9% held by the top ten. Sequencing was done on a sample of whole blood. The receptors come from an adult who was a healthcare worker with PCR-confirmed SARS-CoV-2 infection or an uninfected control (not recorded which).

In this sample, this clonotype turned up many times. V and J are TRBV19 and TRBJ1-6, with D unresolved. Trimming left V 9 bases short and J 7 bases short, with 13 bases between. This CDR3 contains 13 residues. Germline lookup yields CDR1 LNHDA and CDR2 SQIVND (reference sequence). CDR3 nucleotide sequence: TGTGCCAGCAAGACGAGCGCCAATTCACCCCTCCACTTT. Its translation: CASKTSANSPLHF.

This clonotype has ten or more counts. V usage is TRBV10-3 and J usage is TRBJ2-7; TRBD2 is a possible D gene (5 bases). V gave up 4 bases and J gave up 3 bases, with 7 bases separating them. In germline, CDR1 is ENHRY, CDR2 SYGVKD. CDR3 length: 12 residues. CDR3 sequence (DNA): TGTGCCATCAGTGCGGGGATCTACGAGCAGTACTTC. It is translated as CAISAGIYEQYF.

This clonotype came up many times. The chain combines TRBV29-1 with TRBJ2-3; D is ambiguous. Germline loops: CDR1 SQVTM, CDR2 ANQGSEA. The CDR3 extends over 11 amino acids. Trimming pared 7 bases from V and 2 bases from J, leaving 7 bases between. The CDR3 DNA follows: TGCAGCGGTTCAAACACAGATACGCAGTATTTT. It encodes CSGSNTDTQYF.

This clonotype was seen repeatedly, ten times or more. The rearrangement links TRBV7-6 to TRBJ2-4; D possibly matches TRBD1 or TRBD2 (5 bases each). V was clipped by 2 bases and J by 7 bases, with 15 bases between them. The CDR3 has 15 residues. Germline V gene sequence: CDR1 SGHVS, CDR2 FNYEAQ. In DNA, the CDR3 is TGTGCCAGCAGCTTATCCGAGGGGCCTCGGAACATTCAGTACTTC. Translated, it gives CASSLSEGPRNIQYF.

This clonotype was recorded a few times. The chain has TRBV20-1 and TRBJ2-1, with D perhaps TRBD1 or TRBD2 (7 bases each). Trimming took off 0 bases at V and 7 bases at J, with 19 bases between the two ends. CDR1 and CDR2 from the germline V gene are DFQATT and SNEGSKA (reference sequence). The CDR3 has 16 residues. CDR3 sequence reads: CSARDRQGGFRNEQFF. The CDR3 DNA reads as TGCAGTGCTAGAGATCGGCAGGGGGGGTTTAGGAATGAGCAGTTCTTC.

This clonotype was counted at least ten times. V is TRBV2 and J is TRBJ2-1; D gene ambiguous. The CDR3 extends over 15 amino acids. The ends were cut back, 7 bases at V and 1 base at J, with 14 bases in the middle. In germline, CDR1 is SNHLY, CDR2 FYNNEI. CDR3 region: CASTPLSVSYNEQFF. CDR3 coding DNA: TGTGCCAGCACCCCACTCAGCGTGTCCTACAATGAGCAGTTCTTC. Supplemented by reference TRBV2 and TRBJ2-1, the full variable domain reads EPEVTQTPSHQVTQMGQEVILRCVPISNHLYFYWYRQILGQKVEFLVSFYNNEISEKSEIFDDQFSVERPDGSNFTLKIRSTKLEDSAMYFCASTPLSVSYNEQFFGPGTRLTVL.

This clonotype was observed a handful of times. The chain links TRBV4-3 to TRBJ2-5; maybe TRBD1 (5 bases). The V and J ends lost 0 bases and 2 bases respectively, with 10 bases between them. The CDR3 runs 15 residues. In germline, CDR1 is LGHNA, CDR2 YSLEER. The CDR3 is CASSQDGRAQETQYF. The CDR3 DNA reads as TGCGCCAGCAGCCAAGATGGCAGGGCGCAAGAGACCCAGTACTTC.

This clonotype has at least ten counts. The chain employs TRBV2 and TRBJ2-1; 8 bases agree with TRBD1. This CDR3 contains 13 residues. From germline, CDR1 is SNHLY and CDR2 FYNNEI. The junction had 7 bases not matched to a gene; V was cut back by 6 bases and J by 9 bases. The CDR3 spells CASREQGAVEQFF. In DNA form, the CDR3 reads TGTGCCAGCAGGGAGCAGGGGGCAGTTGAGCAGTTCTTC. Supplemented by reference TRBV2 and TRBJ2-1, the full variable domain reads EPEVTQTPSHQVTQMGQEVILRCVPISNHLYFYWYRQILGQKVEFLVSFYNNEISEKSEIFDDQFSVERPDGSNFTLKIRSTKLEDSAMYFCASREQGAVEQFFGPGTRLTVL.

This clonotype was seen repeatedly, ten times or more. The rearrangement joins TRBV6-2 or TRBV6-3 to TRBJ2-5, with unresolved D. The CDR3 spans 13 residues. V gave up 8 bases and J gave up 4 bases, with 14 bases separating them. CDR1 MNHEY and CDR2 SVGEGT come from the germline V gene. The CDR3 nucleotides read TGTGCCAGCGAAGACAACCGAGGAGAGACCCAGTACTTC. Protein sequence: CASEDNRGETQYF.

This chain's CDR3 is CASSLAATDTGELFF. The CDR3 region has the DNA TGTGCCAGCAGCTTAGCCGCCACCGACACCGGGGAGCTGTTTTTT. This rearrangement joins TRBV7-6 to TRBJ2-2; no clear D gene. With 0 bases removed from V and 3 bases from J, the gap between germline ends came to 8 bases. The CDR3 totals 15 residues. Germline lookup yields CDR1 SGHVS and CDR2 FNYEAQ.

This clonotype came up many times. The rearrangement joins TRBV11-2 to TRBJ2-1; 9 bases align to TRBD1. Trimming removed 5 bases from V and 9 bases from J; junction bases left unmatched: 14. The V gene's germline CDR1 is SGHAT and CDR2 FQNNGV. This CDR3 is built from 16 residues. DNA of the CDR3: TGTGCCAGCAGCGCTTGGACAGGGGCTTCTATACCTGAGCAGTTCTTC. This translates into CASSAWTGASIPEQFF.

This clonotype ranks as medium-sized (0.01 to 0.1%). The chain carries TRBV6-2 or TRBV6-3 and TRBJ1-4; 9 positions match TRBD1. Germline V gene sequence: CDR1 MNHEY, CDR2 SVGEGT. The CDR3 spans 13 residues. V lost 8 bases to trimming and J lost 8 bases; unmatched junction nucleotides: 6. CDR3 sequence: CASGDREREKLFF. As DNA, the CDR3 is TGTGCCAGCGGGGACAGGGAAAGAGAAAAACTGTTTTTT.

The sample holds many counts of this clonotype. The rearrangement joins TRBV24-1 to TRBJ2-2, with 12 positions matching TRBD2. With V trimmed by 0 bases and J by 4 bases, 11 bases remained unmatched. The V gene's germline CDR1 is KGHDR and CDR2 SFDVKD. The CDR3 runs to 20 residues. The CDR3 spells CATSDLIGLAGRRGTGELFF. The CDR3 DNA reads as TGTGCCACCAGTGATTTGATCGGACTAGCGGGGCGGAGAGGCACCGGGGAGCTGTTTTTT.

The chain links TRBV7-8 to TRBJ2-7; 9 bases map to TRBD1. The CDR3 contains 15 residues. V was pared by 0 bases and J by 5 bases, with 5 bases of the junction left unmatched. In germline, CDR1 is SGHVS, CDR2 FQNEAQ. Here the CDR3 reads CASSLAGQGWNEQYF. CDR3 nucleotides: TGTGCCAGCAGCTTAGCGGGACAGGGCTGGAACGAGCAGTACTTC.

This clonotype showed up just a few times. This chain links TRBV7-9 with TRBJ2-2; TRBD2 agrees at 13 bases. The CDR3 is made up of 16 amino acids. In germline, CDR1 is SEHNR, CDR2 FQNEAQ (reference sequence). Trimming cost V 5 bases and J 5 bases; bases outside gene matches: 5. The DNA of the CDR3 is TGTGCCAGCAGCCTTGGGACTAGCGGGAATACCGGGGAGCTGTTTTTT. As protein: CASSLGTSGNTGELFF.

This clonotype has ten or more counts. V gene TRBV5-1 combines with J gene TRBJ2-3, with 7 bases identical to TRBD1. The V and J ends lost 4 bases and 2 bases, in that order; junction bases with no gene match: 7. CDR1 is SGHRS, CDR2 YFSETQ, per germline. This CDR3 is built from 15 residues. CDR3 sequence (DNA): TGCGCCAGCAGCCGCCAGGGGGTTAACACAGATACGCAGTATTTT. Translation gives CASSRQGVNTDTQYF. Filled out from reference TRBV5-1 and TRBJ2-3, the complete variable domain reads KAGVTQTPRYLIKTRGQQVTLSCSPISGHRSVSWYQQTPGQGLQFLFEYFSETQRNKGNFPGRFSGRQFSNSRSEMNVSTLELGDSALYLCASSRQGVNTDTQYFGPGTRLTVL.

This clonotype has at least ten counts. V is TRBV19 and J is TRBJ1-5; D ambiguous. From germline, CDR1 is LNHDA and CDR2 SQIVND (reference sequence). Trimming took off 7 bases at V and 1 base at J, with 11 bases between the two ends. CDR3 length: 14 amino acids. The CDR3 region is CASTPGRSNQPQHF. The CDR3 region has the DNA TGTGCCAGTACCCCGGGCCGGAGCAATCAGCCCCAGCATTTT.

This clonotype turned up a few times. V and J are TRBV6-4 and TRBJ2-4; the match to TRBD1 covers 9 bases. The CDR3 runs 14 residues. With V trimmed by 5 bases and J by 7 bases, 6 bases remained unmatched. From germline, CDR1 is MRHNA and CDR2 SNTAGT. The CDR3 protein is CASSTGGAGNIQYF. Written as DNA, the CDR3 is TGTGCCAGCAGTACAGGGGGCGCGGGGAACATTCAGTACTTC.

V usage is TRBV27 and J usage is TRBJ2-7, with 7 bases aligning to TRBD1. Germline CDR1 MNHEY, CDR2 SMNVEV (reference sequence). V dropped 10 bases and J dropped 12; count of bases not matched to a gene: 6. The CDR3 is 9 residues long. The CDR3 DNA is TGTGCCACCCCGACAGGGTTGTACTTC. Protein: CATPTGLYF.

The table lists this clonotype with many counts. The J gene is TRBJ1-1, the V gene TRBV7-3; D perhaps matches TRBD1 (6 bases). CDR3 length: 13 amino acids. Per germline, CDR1 SGHTA and CDR2 FQGTGA. Trimming took off 4 bases at V and 7 bases at J, with 13 bases between the two ends. The DNA for the CDR3 is TGTGCCAGCAGCTCATTCGAGGGGGGTGAAGCTTTCTTT. It translates to CASSSFEGGEAFF.